Listed below are T cell receptor beta chains from one sample, sequenced in a study of cytomegalovirus exposure and HLA in healthy donors. The table came from immunoSEQ multiplex PCR; TCRdb's copy has only in-frame clones and leaves some out. The table includes more than 100,000 clones, roughly 14% detected once. Specimen: PBMCs. These receptors all stem from a woman between 18 and 29 years old in good health and CMV-seronegative. CDR3s include the opening cysteine and the closing phenylalanine or tryptophan. Fields, in order: V gene, D gene, clone size, J gene, CDR3 DNA, CDR3 protein. The D gene is left open where the match is weak. Rows may omit the clone size; those that give it use once, few, many or a size class.

V gene: TRBV2; D gene: TRBD2; clone size: few; J gene: TRBJ2-5; CDR3 DNA: TGTGCCAGCATCCAGCGGGAGGCGGGATTTGGTACCCAGTACTTC; CDR3 protein: CASIQREAGFGTQYF
V gene: TRBV27; D gene: TRBD1; clone size: few; J gene: TRBJ1-5; CDR3 DNA: TGTGCCAGCAGTCCCATGGGACAGGGAAGCAATCAGCCCCAGCATTTT; CDR3 protein: CASSPMGQGSNQPQHF
V gene: TRBV9; D gene: TRBD2; clone size: -; J gene: TRBJ2-1; CDR3 DNA: TGTGCCAGCAGCCCCGGGGGGGCACTAAGTGAGCAGTTCTTC; CDR3 protein: CASSPGGALSEQFF
V gene: TRBV6-5; D gene: -; clone size: -; J gene: TRBJ1-2; CDR3 DNA: TGTGCCAGCAGTCATGATCGAACAGGAAACTATGGCTACACCTTC; CDR3 protein: CASSHDRTGNYGYTF
V gene: TRBV5-4; D gene: -; clone size: -; J gene: TRBJ2-5; CDR3 DNA: TGTGCCAGCAGCTTGGGGCCTTATGGGGGGGCGGGAGAGACCCAGTACTTC; CDR3 protein: CASSLGPYGGAGETQYF
V gene: TRBV6-6; D gene: TRBD1; clone size: -; J gene: TRBJ2-5; CDR3 DNA: TGTGCCAGCACCGAGGACAGGGAAGAGACCCAGTACTTC; CDR3 protein: CASTEDREETQYF
V gene: TRBV30; D gene: TRBD1; clone size: -; J gene: TRBJ2-7; CDR3 DNA: TGTGCCTGGAGTGTAGGGACAGGGGGCTCCGAGCAGTACTTC; CDR3 protein: CAWSVGTGGSEQYF
V gene: TRBV13; D gene: TRBD1; clone size: -; J gene: TRBJ1-6; CDR3 DNA: TGTGCCAGCAGCCAAGTGCTGGGGGGACAGGGGTTGTCACCCCTCCACTTT; CDR3 protein: CASSQVLGGQGLSPLHF
V gene: TRBV7-9; D gene: TRBD2; clone size: few; J gene: TRBJ2-5; CDR3 DNA: TGTGCCAGCAGCTCGACTAGCGGGAGTGAATCCCAAGAGACCCAGTACTTC; CDR3 protein: CASSSTSGSESQETQYF
V gene: TRBV21-1; D gene: -; clone size: -; J gene: TRBJ1-3; CDR3 DNA: TGTGCCAGCAGCAAAGCCAGGCCCACTTCTCAAGGAAACACCATATATTTT; CDR3 protein: CASSKARPTSQGNTIYF
V gene: TRBV5-1; D gene: -; clone size: few; J gene: TRBJ2-2; CDR3 DNA: TGCGCCAGCAGCTTGACAGGATCTAACACCGGGGAGCTGTTTTTT; CDR3 protein: CASSLTGSNTGELFF